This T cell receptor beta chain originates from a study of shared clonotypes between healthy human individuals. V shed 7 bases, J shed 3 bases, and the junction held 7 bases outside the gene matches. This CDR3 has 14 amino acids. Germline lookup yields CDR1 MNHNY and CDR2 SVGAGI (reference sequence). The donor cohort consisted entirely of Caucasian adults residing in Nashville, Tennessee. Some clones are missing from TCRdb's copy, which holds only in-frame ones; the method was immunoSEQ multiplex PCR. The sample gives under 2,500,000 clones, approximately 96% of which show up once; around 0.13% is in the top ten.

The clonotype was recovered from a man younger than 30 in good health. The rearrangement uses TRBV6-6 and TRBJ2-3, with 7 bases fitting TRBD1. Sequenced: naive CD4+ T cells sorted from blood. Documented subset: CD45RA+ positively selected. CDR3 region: CASKQGQVTDTQYF. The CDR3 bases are TGTGCCAGCAAACAAGGACAGGTAACAGATACGCAGTATTTT.